The entry that follows covers one TCR beta chain sequence. Its target is not known. Libraries were prepared by immunoSEQ multiplex PCR; TCRdb keeps only in-frame clonotypes and omits some of them. The sample has 90,000 to 130,000 clones, approximately 89% seen once. CDR3 length equals 12 residues. V dropped 3 bases and J dropped 7 bases, with 9 bases sitting between them. Germline lookup yields CDR1 SGHTA and CDR2 FQGNSA. These data belong to a study of cytomegalovirus exposure and HLA in healthy donors. The study's findings and limits: Most sequenced TCRs were rare (though some public TCRs occurred in many donors). It was 164 TCR beta chains that were listed as cytomegalovirus-associated. Under in vitro conditions, a few CMV-associated chains were confirmed as specific for CMV antigens.

The source material was PBMCs. The V and J genes are TRBV7-2 and TRBJ1-1, with TRBD1 as a possible D gene (5 bases). The source is a woman aged 18 to 35 in good health and CMV-seronegative. The DNA for the CDR3 is TGTGCCAGCAGCTTCAGACAGCTTGAAGCTTTCTTT. Its protein is CASSFRQLEAFF.